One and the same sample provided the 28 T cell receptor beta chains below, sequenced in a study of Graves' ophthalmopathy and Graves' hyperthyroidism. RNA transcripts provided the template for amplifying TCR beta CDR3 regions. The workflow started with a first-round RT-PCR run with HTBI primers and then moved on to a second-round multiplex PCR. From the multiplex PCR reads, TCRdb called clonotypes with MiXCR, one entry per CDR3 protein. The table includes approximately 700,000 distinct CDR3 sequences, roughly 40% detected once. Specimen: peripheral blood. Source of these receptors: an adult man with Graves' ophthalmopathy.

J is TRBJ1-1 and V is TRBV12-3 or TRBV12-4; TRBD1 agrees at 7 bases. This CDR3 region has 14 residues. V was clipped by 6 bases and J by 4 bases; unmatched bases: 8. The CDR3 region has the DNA TGTGCCAGCAGCCTAGACAGGGTCAGCACTGAAGCTTTCTTT. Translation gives CASSLDRVSTEAFF.

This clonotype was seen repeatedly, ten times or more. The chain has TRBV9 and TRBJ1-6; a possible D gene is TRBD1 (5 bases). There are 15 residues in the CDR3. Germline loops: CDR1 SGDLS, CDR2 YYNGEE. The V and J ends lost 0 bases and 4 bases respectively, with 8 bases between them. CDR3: CASSVGGTYNSPLHF. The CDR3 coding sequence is TGTGCCAGCAGCGTAGGGGGGACTTATAATTCACCCCTCCACTTT.

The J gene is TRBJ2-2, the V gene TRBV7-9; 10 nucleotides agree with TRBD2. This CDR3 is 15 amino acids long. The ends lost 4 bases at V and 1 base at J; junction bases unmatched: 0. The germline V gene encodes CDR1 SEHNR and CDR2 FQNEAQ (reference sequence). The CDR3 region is CASSSSGGNTGELFF. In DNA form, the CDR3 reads TGTGCCAGCAGCTCTAGCGGGGGGAACACCGGGGAGCTGTTTTTT.

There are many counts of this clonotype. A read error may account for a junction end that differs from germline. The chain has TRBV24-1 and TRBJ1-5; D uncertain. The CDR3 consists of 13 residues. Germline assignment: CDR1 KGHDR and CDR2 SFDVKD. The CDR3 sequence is CASSYSRGPPQHF. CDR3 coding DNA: TGTGCCAGCAGTTACTCGCGAGGGCCACCCCAGCATTTT.

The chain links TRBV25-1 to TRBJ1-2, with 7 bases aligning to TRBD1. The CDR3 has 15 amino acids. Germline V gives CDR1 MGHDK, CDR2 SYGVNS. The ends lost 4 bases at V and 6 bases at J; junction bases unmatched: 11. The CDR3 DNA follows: TGTGCCAGCAGTGCTACTTCTCCAAGGGGGCATGGCTACACCTTC. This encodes CASSATSPRGHGYTF.

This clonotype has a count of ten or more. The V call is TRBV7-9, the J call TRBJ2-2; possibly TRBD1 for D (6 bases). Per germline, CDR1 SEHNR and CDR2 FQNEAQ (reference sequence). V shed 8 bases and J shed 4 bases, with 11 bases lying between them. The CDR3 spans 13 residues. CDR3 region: CASGTGLTGELFF. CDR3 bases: TGTGCCAGCGGTACAGGGCTCACCGGGGAGCTGTTTTTT.

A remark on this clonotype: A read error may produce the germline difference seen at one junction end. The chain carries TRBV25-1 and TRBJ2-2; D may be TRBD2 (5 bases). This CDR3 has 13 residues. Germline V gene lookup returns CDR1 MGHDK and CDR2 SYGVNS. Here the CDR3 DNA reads TGTGCCAGCAGTGACGACCGAACCGGGGAGCTGCTTTTT. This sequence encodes CASSDDRTGELLF.

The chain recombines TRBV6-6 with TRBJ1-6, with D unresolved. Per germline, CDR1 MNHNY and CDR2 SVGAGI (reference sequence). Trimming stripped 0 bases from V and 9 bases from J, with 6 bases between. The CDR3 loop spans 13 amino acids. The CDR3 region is CASSYSGSSPLHF. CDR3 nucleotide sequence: TGTGCCAGCAGTTACTCGGGGTCTTCACCCCTCCACTTT.

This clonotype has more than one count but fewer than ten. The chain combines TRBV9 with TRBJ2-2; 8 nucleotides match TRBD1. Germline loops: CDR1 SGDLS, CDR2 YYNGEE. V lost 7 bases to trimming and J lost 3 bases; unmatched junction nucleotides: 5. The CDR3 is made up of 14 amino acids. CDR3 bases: TGTGCCAGCCGGAGGACAGGGTACACCGGGGAGCTGTTTTTT. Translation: CASRRTGYTGELFF.

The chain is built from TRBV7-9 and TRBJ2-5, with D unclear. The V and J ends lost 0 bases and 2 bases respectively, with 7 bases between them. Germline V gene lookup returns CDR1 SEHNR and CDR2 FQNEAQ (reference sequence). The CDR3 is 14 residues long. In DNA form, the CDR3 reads TGTGCCAGCAGCTTAGCGACGAAACAAGAGACCCAGTACTTC. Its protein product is CASSLATKQETQYF.

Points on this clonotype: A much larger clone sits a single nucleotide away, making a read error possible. The CDR3, as DNA: TGTGCCAGCAGCTTAAGCAGCTCTGGAAACACCATATATTTT. Protein: CASSLSSSGNTIYF. The rearrangement links TRBV7-9 to TRBJ1-3, with D hard to call. V was clipped by 2 bases and J by 0 bases, with 5 bases between them. CDR1 is SEHNR and CDR2 is FQNEAQ in the germline V gene (reference sequence). This CDR3 is built from 14 residues.

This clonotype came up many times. CDR3 in amino acids: CASRDGQGVGLPQHF. DNA of the CDR3: TGCGCCAGCAGAGACGGACAGGGGGTCGGGTTGCCCCAGCATTTT. J is TRBJ1-5 and V is TRBV10-2, with TRBD1 identical over 10 bases. Germline V gives CDR1 WSHSY, CDR2 SAAADI. Trimming removed 6 bases from V and 9 bases from J; junction bases left unmatched: 11. The CDR3 loop spans 15 amino acids.

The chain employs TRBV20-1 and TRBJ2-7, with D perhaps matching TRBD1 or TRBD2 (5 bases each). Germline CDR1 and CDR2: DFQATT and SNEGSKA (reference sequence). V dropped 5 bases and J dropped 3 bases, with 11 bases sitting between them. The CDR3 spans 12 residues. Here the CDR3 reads CSAGTASYEQYF. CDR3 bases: TGCAGTGCTGGGACGGCTAGCTACGAGCAGTACTTC.

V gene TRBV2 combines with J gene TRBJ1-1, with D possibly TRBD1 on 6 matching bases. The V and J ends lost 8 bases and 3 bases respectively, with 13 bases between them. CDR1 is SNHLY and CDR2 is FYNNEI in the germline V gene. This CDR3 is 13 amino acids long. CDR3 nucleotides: TGTGCCAGCCCTATCGGACAGTACACTGAAGCTTTCTTT. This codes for CASPIGQYTEAFF.

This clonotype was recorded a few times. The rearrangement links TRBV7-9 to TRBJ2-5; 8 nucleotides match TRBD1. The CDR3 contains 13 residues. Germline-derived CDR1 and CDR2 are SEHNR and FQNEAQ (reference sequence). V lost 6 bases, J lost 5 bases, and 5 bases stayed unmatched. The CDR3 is CASSLTGDETQYF. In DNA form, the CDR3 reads TGTGCCAGCAGTCTGACAGGGGACGAGACCCAGTACTTC.

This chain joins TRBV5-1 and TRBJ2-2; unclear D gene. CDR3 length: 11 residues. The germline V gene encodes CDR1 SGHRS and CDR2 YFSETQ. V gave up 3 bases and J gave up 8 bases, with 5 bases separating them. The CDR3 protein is CASSSKGELFF. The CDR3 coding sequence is TGCGCCAGCAGCTCCAAAGGGGAGCTGTTTTTT.

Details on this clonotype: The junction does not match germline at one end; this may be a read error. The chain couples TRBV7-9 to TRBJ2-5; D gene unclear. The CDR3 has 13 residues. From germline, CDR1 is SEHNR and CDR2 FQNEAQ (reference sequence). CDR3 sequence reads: CASTLGHPQTQYF. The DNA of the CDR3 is TGTGCCAGCACCTTAGGCCACCCACAGACCCAGTACTTC.

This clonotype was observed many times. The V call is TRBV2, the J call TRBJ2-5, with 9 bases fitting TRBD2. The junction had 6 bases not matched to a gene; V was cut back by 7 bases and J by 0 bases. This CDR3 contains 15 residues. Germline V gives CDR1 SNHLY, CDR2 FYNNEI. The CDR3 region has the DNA TGTGCCAGCAAGGTCCTAGCGGGGTACCAAGAGACCCAGTACTTC. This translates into CASKVLAGYQETQYF. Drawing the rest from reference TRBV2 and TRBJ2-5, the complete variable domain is EPEVTQTPSHQVTQMGQEVILRCVPISNHLYFYWYRQILGQKVEFLVSFYNNEISEKSEIFDDQFSVERPDGSNFTLKIRSTKLEDSAMYFCASKVLAGYQETQYFGPGTRLLVL.

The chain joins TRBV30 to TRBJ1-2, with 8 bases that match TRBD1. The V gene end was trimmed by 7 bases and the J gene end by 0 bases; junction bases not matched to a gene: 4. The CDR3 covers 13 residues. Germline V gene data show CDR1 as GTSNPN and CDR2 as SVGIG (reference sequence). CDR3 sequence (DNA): TGTGCCTCCGAGACAGGGGCTAACTATGGCTACACCTTC. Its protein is CASETGANYGYTF.

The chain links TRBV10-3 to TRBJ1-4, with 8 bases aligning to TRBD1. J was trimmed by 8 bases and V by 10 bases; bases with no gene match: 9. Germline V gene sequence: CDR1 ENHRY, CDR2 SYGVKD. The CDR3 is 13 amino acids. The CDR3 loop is CASGIQGGEKLFF. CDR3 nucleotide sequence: TGTGCCAGCGGCATACAGGGGGGAGAAAAACTGTTTTTT.

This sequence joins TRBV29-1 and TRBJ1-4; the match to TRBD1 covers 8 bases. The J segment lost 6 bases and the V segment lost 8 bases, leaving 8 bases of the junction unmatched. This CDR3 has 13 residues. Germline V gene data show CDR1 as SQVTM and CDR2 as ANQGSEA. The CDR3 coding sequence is TGCAGCAGTGAAGGGACAGGTTATGAAAAACTGTTTTTT. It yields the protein CSSEGTGYEKLFF.

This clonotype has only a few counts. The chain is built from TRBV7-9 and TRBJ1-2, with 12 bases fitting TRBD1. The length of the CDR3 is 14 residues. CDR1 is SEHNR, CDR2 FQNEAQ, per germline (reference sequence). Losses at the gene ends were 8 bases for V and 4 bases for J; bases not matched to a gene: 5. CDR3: CASRGTGGVYGYTF. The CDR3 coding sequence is TGTGCCAGCCGGGGGACAGGGGGCGTCTATGGCTACACCTTC. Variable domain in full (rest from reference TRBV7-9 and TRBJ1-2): DTGVSQNPRHKITKRGQNVTFRCDPISEHNRLYWYRQTLGQGPEFLTYFQNEAQLEKSRLLSDRFSAERPKGSFSTLEIQRTEQGDSAMYLCASRGTGGVYGYTFGSGTRLTVV.

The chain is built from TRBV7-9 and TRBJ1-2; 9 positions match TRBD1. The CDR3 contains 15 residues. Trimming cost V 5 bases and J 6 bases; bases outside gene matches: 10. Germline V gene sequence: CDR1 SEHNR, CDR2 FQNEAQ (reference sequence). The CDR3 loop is CASSRPGTGLDGYTF. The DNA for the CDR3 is TGTGCCAGCAGCCGTCCCGGGACAGGGTTGGATGGCTACACCTTC.

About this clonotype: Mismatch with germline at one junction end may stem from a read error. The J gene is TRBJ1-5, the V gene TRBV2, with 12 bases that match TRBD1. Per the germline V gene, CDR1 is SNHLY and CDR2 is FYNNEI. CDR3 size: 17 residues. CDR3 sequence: CASSYKPGQGAGQPHHF. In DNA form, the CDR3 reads TGTGCCAGCAGTTACAAACCGGGACAGGGGGCAGGTCAGCCCCACCATTTT.

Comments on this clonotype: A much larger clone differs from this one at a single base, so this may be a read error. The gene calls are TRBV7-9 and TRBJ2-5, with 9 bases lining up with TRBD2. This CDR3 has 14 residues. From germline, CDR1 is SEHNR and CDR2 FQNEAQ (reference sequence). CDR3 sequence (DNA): TGTGCTAGCAGCTTAGCGGGGGTTCAAGAGACCCTGTACTTC. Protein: CASSLAGVQETLYF.

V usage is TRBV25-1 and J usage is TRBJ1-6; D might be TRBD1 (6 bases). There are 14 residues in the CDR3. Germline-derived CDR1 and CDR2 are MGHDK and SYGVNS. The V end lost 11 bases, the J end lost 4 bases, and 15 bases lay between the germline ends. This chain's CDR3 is CAWSGGQYNSPLHF. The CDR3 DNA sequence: TGTGCCTGGAGTGGGGGCCAGTATAATTCACCCCTCCACTTT.

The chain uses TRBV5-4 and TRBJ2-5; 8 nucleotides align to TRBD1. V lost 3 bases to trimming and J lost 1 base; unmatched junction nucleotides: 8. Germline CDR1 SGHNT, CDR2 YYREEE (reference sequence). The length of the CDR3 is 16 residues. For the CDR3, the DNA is TGTGCCAGCAGCTCTTCGACAGGGGAAGTCCAAGAGACCCAGTACTTC. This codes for CASSSSTGEVQETQYF.

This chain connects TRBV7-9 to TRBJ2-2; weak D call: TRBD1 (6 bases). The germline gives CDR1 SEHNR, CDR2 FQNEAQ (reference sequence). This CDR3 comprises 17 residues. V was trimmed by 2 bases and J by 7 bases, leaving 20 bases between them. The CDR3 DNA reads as TGTGCCAGCAGCTTAACATCAGGGGAATTCGTGAACGGGGAGCTGTTTTTT. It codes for CASSLTSGEFVNGELFF.